A selection of T cell receptor beta chains follows, all from one sample in a study of T cell repertoires in cytomegalovirus infection. TCRdb re-called the reads with MiXCR, one entry per CDR3 protein. The sample comprises about 260,000 distinct CDR3 sequences, less than 9.5% of which are singletons, and about 15% rests with the top ten. The specimen sequenced was PBMCs. Receptors originate from a human donor in good health (CMV status not recorded). Some clones in this sample may be carry-over from other donors' samples. CDR3s include the opening cysteine and the closing phenylalanine or tryptophan. D genes are given only for firm matches. Only part of the rows carry a size: once, few, many, or a class if the clone is expanded.

J gene	V gene	clone size	D gene	CDR3 DNA	CDR3 protein
TRBJ2-7	TRBV7-2	many	-	TGTGCCAGCAGCTCCCCAGCGGGACAATACTACGAGCAGTACTTC	CASSSPAGQYYEQYF
TRBJ2-1	TRBV10-3	many	TRBD2	TGTGCCATCAGTACTAGCGGGAGGAATGAGCAGTTCTTC	CAISTSGRNEQFF
TRBJ2-7	TRBV12-3/TRBV12-4	many	TRBD2	TGTGCCAGCACACTGAGCGGGGGAAAGGAGGAGCAGTACTTC	CASTLSGGKEEQYF
TRBJ2-1	TRBV10-3	few	TRBD1	TGTGCCATCAGATCGGACAGGGAGAGGAATGAGCAGTTCTTC	CAIRSDRERNEQFF
TRBJ2-1	TRBV28	-	-	TGTGCCAGCAGTTTCAGGCGGGCGATAAAGGGGTCCTACAATGAGCAGTTCTTC	CASSFRRAIKGSYNEQFF
TRBJ2-2	TRBV4-1	-	TRBD1	TGCGCCAGCAGCCCGGTCTTTCACAGGGGGCAGGGGGACACCGGGGAGCTGTTTTTT	CASSPVFHRGQGDTGELFF
TRBJ1-5	TRBV6-2/TRBV6-3	-	-	TGTGCCAGCAGCCCCCAGGTGGGCTATCAGCCCCAGCATTTT	CASSPQVGYQPQHF
TRBJ1-5	TRBV28	-	-	TGTGCCAGCAGACCAGGGTATAGCAATCAGCCCCAGCATTTT	CASRPGYSNQPQHF
TRBJ2-1	TRBV6-5	many	TRBD2	TGTGCCAGCAGACTAGCGGGGGGGTCCTACAATGAGCAGTTCTTC	CASRLAGGSYNEQFF
TRBJ1-6	TRBV2	-	TRBD1	TGTGCCAGCAGTAACCGGGACAGAAATTCACCCCCCCACTTT	CASSNRDRNSPPHF
TRBJ1-5	TRBV7-2	many	-	TGTGCCAGCAGCTTAGAAGGGTATGACAATCAGCCCCAGCATTTT	CASSLEGYDNQPQHF
TRBJ1-5	TRBV6-2/TRBV6-3	few	TRBD1	TGTGCCAGCAGTACAGGGGCCTATAGCAATCAGCCCCAGCATTTT	CASSTGAYSNQPQHF
TRBJ1-2	TRBV28	few	-	TGTGCCAGCAGCCTGACAGCGGCCGGGGGCTACACCTTC	CASSLTAAGGYTF
TRBJ2-3	TRBV4-1	few	-	TGCGCCAGCAGCCACCCATCTGAGGTAGCTGCAGATACGCAGTATTTT	CASSHPSEVAADTQYF
TRBJ1-5	TRBV7-2	many	-	TGTGCCAGCAGCCTGGGTGTAGGGGGGGCCGCCTCCCAGCCCCAGCATTTT	CASSLGVGGAASQPQHF
TRBJ2-5	TRBV7-2	many	-	TGTGCCAGCAGTCCGGGCCCGGGGGAGACCCAGTACTTC	CASSPGPGETQYF
TRBJ2-5	TRBV7-3	many	-	TGTGCCAGCAGCTTGAGGTCGGACAGACAAGAGACCCAGTACTTC	CASSLRSDRQETQYF
TRBJ2-7	TRBV10-3	many	-	TGTGCCATCAGTGAGTTTCTTGAGGACGAGCAGTACTTC	CAISEFLEDEQYF
TRBJ2-7	TRBV5-1	few	-	TGCGCCAGCAGCCATGGACCTAAATACGAGCAGTACTTC	CASSHGPKYEQYF
TRBJ2-6	TRBV6-4	many	TRBD2	TGTGCCAGCAGTGATCTAGCGGGCTCTGGGGCCAACGTCCTGACTTTC	CASSDLAGSGANVLTF
TRBJ1-5	TRBV28	-	-	TGTGCCAGCAGTTTGGGCGGCGGGGGACACCACCCTAATCAGCCCCAGCATTTT	CASSLGGGGHHPNQPQHF
TRBJ1-6	TRBV2	-	TRBD1	TGTGCCAGCAGTGAAGAGCAGGGGGATTCACCCCTCCACTTT	CASSEEQGDSPLHF
TRBJ1-5	TRBV10-3	-	TRBD1	TGTGCCATCAGTGAGTCCGGGACAGGGGGAGGCAATCAGCCCCAGCATTTT	CAISESGTGGGNQPQHF
TRBJ2-2	TRBV7-6	many	-	TGTGCCAGCAGCACAAGCGTGGGGGAGCTGTTTTTT	CASSTSVGELFF
TRBJ1-2	TRBV19	many	-	TGTGCCAGTAGTATGGAGCGACAGGTCTATGGCTACACCTTC	CASSMERQVYGYTF
TRBJ1-6	TRBV12-3/TRBV12-4	many	-	TGTGCCAGCAGGGGGAGCTCCTATAATTCACCCCTCCACTTT	CASRGSSYNSPLHF
TRBJ2-2	TRBV6-2/TRBV6-3	many	TRBD1	TGTGCCAGCAGTCGCTGGTCATCCGGGACAGGGAACACCGGGGAGCTGTTTTTT	CASSRWSSGTGNTGELFF
TRBJ1-2	TRBV12-3/TRBV12-4	many	TRBD1	TGTGCCAGCAGACCGGGACAGGGGTATGGCTACACCTTC	CASRPGQGYGYTF
TRBJ2-1	TRBV29-1	many	-	TGCAGCGTTTCTAACAATGAGCAGTTCTTC	CSVSNNEQFF
TRBJ2-7	TRBV28	many	-	TGTGCCAGCAGTTCTCACCTCTTTGAGCAGTACTTC	CASSSHLFEQYF
TRBJ2-1	TRBV19	few	-	TGTGCCAGTAGATACGCAAACAATGAGCAGTTCTTC	CASRYANNEQFF
TRBJ2-3	TRBV4-1	many	TRBD1	TGCGCCAGCAGCCAATCCGGACAGGGATTCACAGATACGCAGTATTTT	CASSQSGQGFTDTQYF
TRBJ1-5	TRBV7-9	many	TRBD1	TGTGCCAGCAGCCCCGCGGGACAGTTAAGCCCCCAGCATTTT	CASSPAGQLSPQHF
TRBJ2-1	TRBV7-8	many	TRBD2	TGTGCCAGCAGCTTAGTGGGGGAGGGCCACAATGAGCAGTTCTTC	CASSLVGEGHNEQFF
TRBJ1-3	TRBV12-3/TRBV12-4	-	-	TGTGCCAGCGGAAACACCATATATTTT	CASGNTIYF
TRBJ2-7	TRBV10-3	many	-	TGTGCCATTAGACTGGGGGCCGGATCCTACGAGCAGTACTTC	CAIRLGAGSYEQYF
TRBJ2-1	TRBV19	few	TRBD2	TGTGCCAGTAGTATTCTCGCTAGCGGAAGCTCCTACAATGAGCAGTTCTTC	CASSILASGSSYNEQFF
TRBJ2-7	TRBV4-3	many	-	TGCGCCAGCAGCCAAGATCACGGGGTAGGCGAGCAGTACTTC	CASSQDHGVGEQYF
TRBJ2-5	TRBV20-1	few	TRBD1	TGCAGTGCTAAAAAGGGGACAGCCCAAGAGACCCAGTACTTC	CSAKKGTAQETQYF
TRBJ1-1	TRBV5-6	-	-	TGTGCCAGCAGCTTGGTGAGGGGAGACACTGAAGCTTTCTTT	CASSLVRGDTEAFF
TRBJ2-7	TRBV27	many	TRBD2	TGTGCCAGCAAATTCAACAGAGGGACTACTGAGTCCTACGAGCAGTACTTC	CASKFNRGTTESYEQYF